The source of this T cell receptor beta chain is a study of cytomegalovirus exposure and HLA in healthy donors. Study outcomes and limitations: Reports credit the classifier with highly specific, highly sensitive diagnosis of cytomegalovirus status.

In regard to this clone: Antigen: not known.

Assay used: immunoSEQ multiplex PCR; TCRdb lists only in-frame clones, some missing. The sample lists about 280,000 clones; roughly 90% were seen once. Sequenced material: PBMCs. The origin of this receptor is a woman aged 18 to 35 in good health and CMV-seronegative.

DNA for the CDR3: TGTGCCAGCAGCGTAGGGGCGGGTTGGGAGCCCCAGCATTTT. Translated: CASSVGAGWEPQHF. The chain combines TRBV9 with TRBJ1-5; D is undetermined. Trimming removed 0 bases at V and 8 bases at J, with 12 bases between. The germline V gene encodes CDR1 SGDLS and CDR2 YYNGEE. CDR3 length equals 14 residues.